This T cell receptor (beta chain) was found in a study of blood T cell repertoires in COVID-19. Study-wide background: Samples of COVID-19 (acute and convalescent) were obtained from the United States, Italy and Spain. Sources were T cells, B-cell-depleted T cells, or PBMCs; the material itself was cDNA or gDNA.

This CDR3 region has 14 residues. After removal of 7 bases from V and 5 bases from J, the junction contained 9 bases not matched to a gene. In germline, CDR1 is ENHRY, CDR2 SYGVKD. Per the original methods: Using reference gene primer amplification, nucleated cell counts were estimated. TCRdb's copy holds only in-frame clones and misses some; the assay was immunoSEQ multiplex PCR. Clonal size and the V and J genes are those of that table, whereas D and trimming came from the DNA. The sample consists of approximately 380,000 clones, about 85% of them appearing once. The sequence was collected from a young woman with acute or convalescent COVID-19. The specimen sequenced was peripheral blood. The rearrangement joins TRBV10-3 to TRBJ2-7, with 9 nucleotides matching TRBD1. CDR3 sequence (DNA): TGTGCCATCACCGAGGGGACAGGGAGGGACGAGCAGTACTTC. It codes for CAITEGTGRDEQYF.